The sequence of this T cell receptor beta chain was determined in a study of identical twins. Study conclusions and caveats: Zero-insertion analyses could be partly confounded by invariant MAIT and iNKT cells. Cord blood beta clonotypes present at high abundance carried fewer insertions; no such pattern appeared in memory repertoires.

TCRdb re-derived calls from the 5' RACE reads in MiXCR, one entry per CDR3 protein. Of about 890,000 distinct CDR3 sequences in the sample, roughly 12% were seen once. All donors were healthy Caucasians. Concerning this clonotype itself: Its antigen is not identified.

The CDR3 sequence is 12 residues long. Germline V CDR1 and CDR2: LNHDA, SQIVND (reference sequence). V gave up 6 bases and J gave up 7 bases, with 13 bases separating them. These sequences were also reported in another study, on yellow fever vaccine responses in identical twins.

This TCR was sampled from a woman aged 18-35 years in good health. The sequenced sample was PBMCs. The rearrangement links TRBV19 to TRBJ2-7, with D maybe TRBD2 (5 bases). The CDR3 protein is CASSNGRREQYF. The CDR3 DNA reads TGTGCCAGTAGCAATGGGCGGAGGGAGCAGTACTTC.